The clone carrying this T cell receptor beta chain was recorded once. What it recognizes is unknown. The data belong to a study of OX40 agonist ivuxolimab in advanced cancers. Study-wide background: At 0.01 to 10 mg/kg, ivuxolimab was administered intravenously to patients every 2 weeks. Eligibility rules accepted prior anti-PD-1, anti-PD-L1 or anti-CTLA-4 therapy, and around 43% had some.

This table comes from immunoSEQ multiplex PCR, and its TCRdb copy is limited to in-frame clones, with some not included. The sample lists under 90,000 clones, roughly 87% occurring once. CDR3 length equals 14 residues. Trimming took off 2 bases at V and 3 bases at J, with 11 bases between the two ends. CDR1 is MNHNS, CDR2 SASEGT, per germline. The study's findings and limits: Researchers report that CD8+ T cells had, on average, more expanded clones than CD4+.

Prior autoimmune disease or systemic immunosuppression barred patients. The rearrangement uses TRBV6-1 and TRBJ2-7; perhaps TRBD1 as D (5 bases). Specimen: CD4+ or CD8+ T cells sorted from blood, collected in a trial of the OX40 agonist ivuxolimab. This clonotype was sampled from an adult with an advanced solid tumor such as melanoma, head and neck, liver or kidney cancer. The CDR3 DNA reads TGTGCCAGCAGTGAATGGGGCGGAGACTACGAGCAGTACTTC. Translation gives CASSEWGGDYEQYF.